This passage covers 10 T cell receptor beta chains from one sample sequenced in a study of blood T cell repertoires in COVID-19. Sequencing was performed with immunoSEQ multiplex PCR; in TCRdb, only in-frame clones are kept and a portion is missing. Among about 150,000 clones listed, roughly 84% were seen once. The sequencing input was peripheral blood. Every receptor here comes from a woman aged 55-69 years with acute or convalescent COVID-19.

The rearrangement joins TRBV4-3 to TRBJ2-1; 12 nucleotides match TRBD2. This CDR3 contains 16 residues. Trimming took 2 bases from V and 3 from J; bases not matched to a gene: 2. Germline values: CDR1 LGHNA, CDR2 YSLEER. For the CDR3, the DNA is TGCGCCAGCAGCCAATGGACTAGCGGGGTCTACAATGAGCAGTTCTTC. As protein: CASSQWTSGVYNEQFF.

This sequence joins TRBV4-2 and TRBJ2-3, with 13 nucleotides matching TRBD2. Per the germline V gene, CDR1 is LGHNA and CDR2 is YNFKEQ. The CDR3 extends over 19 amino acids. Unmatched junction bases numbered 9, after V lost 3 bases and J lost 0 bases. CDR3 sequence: CASSHSGLAGAFSTDTQYF. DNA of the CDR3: TGTGCCAGCAGCCACTCCGGACTAGCGGGGGCCTTTAGCACAGATACGCAGTATTTT.

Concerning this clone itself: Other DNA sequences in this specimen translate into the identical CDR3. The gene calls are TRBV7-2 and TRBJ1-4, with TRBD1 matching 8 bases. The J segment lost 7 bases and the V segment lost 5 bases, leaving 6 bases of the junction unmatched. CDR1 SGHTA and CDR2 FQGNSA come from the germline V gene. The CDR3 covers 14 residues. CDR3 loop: CASSPDRGSEKLFF. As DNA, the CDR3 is TGTGCCAGCAGCCCAGACAGGGGTAGTGAAAAACTGTTTTTT.

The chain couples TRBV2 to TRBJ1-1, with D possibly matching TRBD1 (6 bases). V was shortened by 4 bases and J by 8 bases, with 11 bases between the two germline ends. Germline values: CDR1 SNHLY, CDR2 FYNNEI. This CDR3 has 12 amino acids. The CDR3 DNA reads TGTGCCAGCAGTGTCCAGGGGCTAGAAGCTTTCTTT. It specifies CASSVQGLEAFF.

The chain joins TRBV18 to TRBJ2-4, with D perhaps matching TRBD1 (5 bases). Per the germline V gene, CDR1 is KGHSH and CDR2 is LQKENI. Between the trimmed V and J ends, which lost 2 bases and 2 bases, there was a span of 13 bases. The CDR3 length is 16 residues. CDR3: CASSPSQGITKNIQYF. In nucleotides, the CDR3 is TGTGCCAGCTCACCAAGCCAGGGTATTACCAAAAACATTCAGTACTTC.

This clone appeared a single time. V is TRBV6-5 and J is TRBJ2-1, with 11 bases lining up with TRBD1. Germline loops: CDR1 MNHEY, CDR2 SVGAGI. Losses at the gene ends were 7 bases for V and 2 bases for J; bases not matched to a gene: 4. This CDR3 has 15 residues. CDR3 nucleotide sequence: TGTGCCAGCATCCGGGGACAGGGGGCCTACAATGAGCAGTTCTTC. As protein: CASIRGQGAYNEQFF.

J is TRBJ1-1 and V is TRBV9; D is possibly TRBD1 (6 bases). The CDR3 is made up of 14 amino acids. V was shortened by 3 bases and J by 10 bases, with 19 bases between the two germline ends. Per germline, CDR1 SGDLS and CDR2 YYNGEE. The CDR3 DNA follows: TGTGCCAGCAGCGCAGACAGGACCTTCCGTGGAGCTTTCTTT. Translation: CASSADRTFRGAFF.

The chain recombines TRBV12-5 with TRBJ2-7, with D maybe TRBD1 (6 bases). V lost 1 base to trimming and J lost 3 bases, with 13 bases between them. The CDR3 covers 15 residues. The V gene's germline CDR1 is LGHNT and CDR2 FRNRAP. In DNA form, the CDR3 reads TGTGCTAGTGGTTTGGACAGCCGGGACATCTACGAGCAGTACTTC. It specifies CASGLDSRDIYEQYF.

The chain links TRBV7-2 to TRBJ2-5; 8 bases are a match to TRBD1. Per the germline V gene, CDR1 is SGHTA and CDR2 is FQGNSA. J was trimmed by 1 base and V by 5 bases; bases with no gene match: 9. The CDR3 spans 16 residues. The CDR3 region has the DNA TGTGCCAGCAGCAGAAGTCCAGGGGGCGGCCAAGAGACCCAGTACTTC. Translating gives CASSRSPGGGQETQYF.

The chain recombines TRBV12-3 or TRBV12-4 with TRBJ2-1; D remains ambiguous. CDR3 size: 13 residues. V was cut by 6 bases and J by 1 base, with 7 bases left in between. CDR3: CASRRPSYNEQFF. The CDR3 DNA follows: TGTGCCAGCAGGCGGCCATCCTACAATGAGCAGTTCTTC.